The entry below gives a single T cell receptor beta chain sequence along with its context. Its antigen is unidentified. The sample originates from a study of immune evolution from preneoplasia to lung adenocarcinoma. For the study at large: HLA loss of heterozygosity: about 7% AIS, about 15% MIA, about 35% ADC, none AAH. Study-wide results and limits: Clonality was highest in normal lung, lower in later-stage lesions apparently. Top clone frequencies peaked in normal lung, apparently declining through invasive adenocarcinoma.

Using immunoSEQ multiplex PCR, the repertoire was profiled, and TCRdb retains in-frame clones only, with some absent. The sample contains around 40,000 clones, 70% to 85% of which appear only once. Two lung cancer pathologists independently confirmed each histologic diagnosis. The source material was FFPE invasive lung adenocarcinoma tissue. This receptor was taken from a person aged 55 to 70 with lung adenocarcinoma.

CDR3 sequence: CAGGGYTGELFF. The CDR3 DNA sequence: TGTGCTGGTGGTGGTTACACCGGGGAGCTGTTTTTT. The V and J genes are TRBV5-8 and TRBJ2-2; no definite D call. The CDR3 is 12 amino acids. Germline loops: CDR1 SGHTS, CDR2 YDEGEE.